The rows below give T cell receptor beta chains drawn from one sample of a study of blood T cell repertoires in COVID-19. Clones were read by immunoSEQ multiplex PCR, and TCRdb kept only the in-frame ones, dropping some. The sample includes tens of thousands of clones, around 88% of them seen just once. Sequences were obtained from peripheral blood. The origin of the receptors is a human donor with active COVID-19. The donor label of this sample is uncertain. CDR3s include the opening cysteine and the closing phenylalanine or tryptophan. A D gene is named only where the DNA matches it firmly. The size of a clone is reported for some rows only, either as once, few or many, or as a class for expanded clones.

v_call	j_call	clone_size	d_call	cdr3_aa	cdr3_nt
TRBV7-2	TRBJ2-1	.	TRBD1	CASSFRTGWNEQFF	TGTGCCAGCAGCTTTCGGACAGGGTGGAATGAGCAGTTCTTC
TRBV5-1	TRBJ2-7	few	TRBD2	CASRTSEHYEQYF	TGCGCCAGCCGGACTAGCGAGCACTACGAGCAGTACTTC
TRBV27	TRBJ2-7	.	TRBD1	CASRPDRGSSYEQYF	TGTGCCAGCAGACCGGACAGGGGGTCCTCCTACGAGCAGTACTTC
TRBV7-6	TRBJ2-5	.	.	CASSRTMAEDQETQYF	TGTGCCAGCAGCCGAACGATGGCGGAGGACCAAGAGACCCAGTACTTC
TRBV4-2	TRBJ2-3	once	.	CASSHQRAGTGDTQYF	TGTGCCAGCAGCCACCAACGGGCGGGAACGGGGGATACGCAGTATTTT
TRBV18	TRBJ1-2	.	.	CASSPGGDYGYTF	TGTGCCAGCTCCCCGGGAGGGGACTATGGCTACACCTTC
TRBV7-2	TRBJ1-5	.	.	CASSLTGGQPQHF	TGTGCCAGCAGCTTAACGGGAGGCCAGCCCCAGCATTTT
TRBV2	TRBJ2-2	.	.	CASRDSANTGELFF	TGTGCCAGCAGGGACAGCGCGAACACCGGGGAGCTGTTTTTT
TRBV5-1	TRBJ2-3	.	TRBD2	CASSSPGLASTDTQYF	TGCGCCAGCAGCTCCCCAGGACTAGCTTCCACAGATACGCAGTATTTT
TRBV2	TRBJ2-5	.	TRBD2	CASSAGGQETQYF	TGTGCCAGCTCAGCGGGAGGCCAAGAGACCCAGTACTTC
TRBV24-1	TRBJ2-7	.	TRBD2	CASQAGGSYEQYF	TGTGCCTCTCAAGCGGGAGGATCCTACGAGCAGTACTTC
TRBV30	TRBJ1-2	.	.	CAWSVKGANGYTF	TGTGCCTGGAGTGTCAAGGGAGCGAATGGCTACACCTTC
TRBV11-2	TRBJ2-7	.	TRBD2	CASSPRLSSGRRGYEQYF	TGTGCCAGCAGCCCGCGGTTGTCTAGCGGGAGAAGAGGCTACGAGCAGTACTTC
TRBV11-3	TRBJ2-3	few	.	CASSSRPSGGTDTQYF	TGTGCCAGCAGCTCCAGACCCAGCGGTGGAACAGATACGCAGTATTTT
TRBV5-8	TRBJ2-7	.	.	CASPPGRDITYEQYF	TGTGCCAGCCCCCCCGGCCGGGACATAACCTACGAGCAGTACTTC
TRBV11-1	TRBJ2-7	.	.	CASSSKPGHSYEQYF	TGTGCCAGCAGCTCCAAACCGGGACACTCCTACGAGCAGTACTTC
TRBV20-1	TRBJ2-1	few	TRBD2	CSASPVGRALNNDEQFF	TGCAGTGCTAGTCCCGTAGGGAGGGCCCTTAATAACGATGAGCAGTTCTTC
TRBV27	TRBJ2-2	.	.	CASSSRLNTGELFF	TGTGCCAGCAGTTCTCGACTTAACACCGGGGAGCTGTTTTTT
TRBV9	TRBJ2-7	few	.	CASSVDLVHEQYF	TGTGCCAGCAGCGTCGACTTAGTTCACGAGCAGTACTTC
TRBV28	TRBJ2-6	.	.	CASSSLSRGSGANVLTF	TGTGCCAGCAGTTCTCTCTCTAGGGGCTCTGGGGCCAACGTCCTGACTTTC
TRBV7-9	TRBJ2-7	.	.	CASSPWDTLDNEQYF	TGTGCCAGCAGCCCATGGGACACCCTAGACAACGAGCAGTACTTC
TRBV19	TRBJ1-1	.	.	CASTKKTPSGAFF	TGTGCCAGTACCAAAAAGACTCCATCCGGGGCTTTCTTT
TRBV10-3	TRBJ1-5	.	.	CAISESMSGDQPQHF	TGTGCCATCAGTGAGTCGATGTCAGGGGATCAGCCCCAGCATTTT
TRBV6-6	TRBJ2-1	.	.	CASSYEPSRGEQFF	TGTGCCAGCAGTTACGAGCCTTCCCGGGGGGAGCAGTTCTTC
TRBV2	TRBJ2-2	.	.	CASSELSYSGELFF	TGTGCCAGCAGTGAGCTTAGTTATTCCGGGGAGCTGTTTTTT
TRBV21-1	TRBJ2-3	.	.	CASSKDPTSGRGHF	TGTGCCAGCAGCAAAGATCCTACTAGCGGGAGAGGCCATTTT
TRBV3-1/TRBV3-2	TRBJ2-7	.	TRBD1	CASSQLQGAGEQYF	TGTGCCAGCAGCCAACTACAGGGGGCCGGCGAGCAGTACTTC
TRBV5-1	TRBJ2-3	.	TRBD2	CASSQLSGSLTDTQYF	TGCGCCAGCAGCCAACTTAGCGGGTCCCTGACAGATACGCAGTATTTT
TRBV18	TRBJ2-7	.	TRBD1	CASSPGQGSVNEQYF	TGTGCCAGCTCACCGGGACAGGGATCTGTTAACGAGCAGTACTTC
TRBV5-4	TRBJ2-3	once	.	CASSREAAATDTQYF	TGTGCCAGCAGCCGGGAAGCGGCGGCCACAGATACGCAGTATTTT
TRBV28	TRBJ1-5	few	.	CASRWGVGSNQPQHF	TGTGCCAGCAGGTGGGGGGTTGGAAGCAATCAGCCCCAGCATTTT
TRBV6-1	TRBJ2-7	few	.	CASSERGASYEQYF	TGTGCCAGCAGTGAACGGGGGGCGTCCTACGAGCAGTACTTC